Following are 5 T cell receptor beta chains from one sample sequenced in a study of metastatic and nonmetastatic thyroid tumors. Every patient underwent thyroid surgery untreated. TCRdb re-called clones from the PCR reads using MiXCR. The sample carries 6,000 to 7,000 clones, around 33% recorded once. The sample taken for sequencing was adjacent normal tissue. These receptors were obtained from a male donor with papillary thyroid cancer or a benign thyroid nodule (not recorded which). Some clones in this sample may be carry-over from other donors' samples.

Only a few counts were recorded for this clone. The rearrangement links TRBV15 to TRBJ1-2, with a tentative D call TRBD1 (6 bases). Germline lookup yields CDR1 LNHNV and CDR2 YYDKDF (reference sequence). The CDR3 spans 14 residues. V dropped 7 bases and J dropped 8 bases, with 20 bases sitting between them. Here the CDR3 DNA reads TGTGCCACCAACAGGGCCCAATCCCTGGGGGGCTACACCTTC. It specifies CATNRAQSLGGYTF.

This clone appeared a few times. The chain has TRBV6-1 and TRBJ2-5, with 9 bases fitting TRBD1. CDR1 is MNHNS and CDR2 is SASEGT in the germline V gene. The CDR3 totals 14 residues. CDR3 amino acids: CEGMGQGNKETQYF. Here the CDR3 DNA reads TGTGAAGGCATGGGACAGGGTAACAAAGAGACCCAGTACTTC.

This rearrangement joins TRBV2 to TRBJ1-5; 8 bases are a match to TRBD1. CDR1 is SNHLY, CDR2 FYNNEI, per germline. There are 16 residues in the CDR3. J lost 2 bases, V lost 6 bases, and 9 bases had no gene match. The CDR3 loop reads CASRILAGQGNQPQHF. The CDR3 coding sequence is TGTGCCAGCAGAATATTAGCGGGACAGGGCAATCAGCCCCAGCATTTT. The whole variable domain, remainder taken from reference TRBV2 and TRBJ1-5, is EPEVTQTPSHQVTQMGQEVILRCVPISNHLYFYWYRQILGQKVEFLVSFYNNEISEKSEIFDDQFSVERPDGSNFTLKIRSTKLEDSAMYFCASRILAGQGNQPQHFGDGTRLSIL.

The chain employs TRBV6-2 or TRBV6-3 and TRBJ1-1; D is unresolved. Trimming left V 3 bases short and J 9 bases short, with 8 bases between. Germline CDR1 and CDR2: MNHEY and SVGEGT. The CDR3 is 11 amino acids. The CDR3 loop is CASSYAGKAFF. CDR3 in DNA: TGTGCCAGCAGTTATGCAGGCAAAGCTTTCTTT.

V gene TRBV6-2 or TRBV6-3 combines with J gene TRBJ1-6; D perhaps matches TRBD1 (6 bases). Germline V lookup: CDR1 MNHEY, CDR2 SVGEGT. CDR3 length: 14 amino acids. V lost 2 bases to trimming and J lost 10 bases, with 12 bases between them. The CDR3 DNA reads as TGTGCCAGCAGTTACCAGGGGCGGAGATCACCCCTCCACTTT. This gives the protein CASSYQGRRSPLHF.